Detailed here is one T cell receptor (beta chain). This record belongs to a study of blood T cell repertoires in COVID-19. For the study at large: Nucleic acid was either cDNA or gDNA, and it came from T cells, B-cell-depleted T cells, or PBMCs.

In the original processing: Estimates of nucleated cell counts were drawn from the amplification of reference gene primers. The method was immunoSEQ multiplex PCR; TCRdb's version includes in-frame clones alone and lacks a portion of them. The V and J calls and clone size were taken over from that table, and D and trimming were inferred from the DNA. The sample records some 33,000 clones, 75% to 90% being singletons. The V and J ends lost 0 bases and 0 bases respectively, with 9 bases between them. The CDR3 extends over 14 amino acids. Germline V gene lookup returns CDR1 GTSNPN and CDR2 SVGIG (reference sequence).

The origin of this receptor is a human donor in a cohort sampled during active COVID-19. The sample taken for sequencing was peripheral blood. This rearrangement joins TRBV30 to TRBJ2-7, with D unclear. The CDR3: CAWSVRFPSYEQYF. CDR3 bases: TGTGCCTGGAGTGTCCGGTTTCCCTCCTACGAGCAGTACTTC.